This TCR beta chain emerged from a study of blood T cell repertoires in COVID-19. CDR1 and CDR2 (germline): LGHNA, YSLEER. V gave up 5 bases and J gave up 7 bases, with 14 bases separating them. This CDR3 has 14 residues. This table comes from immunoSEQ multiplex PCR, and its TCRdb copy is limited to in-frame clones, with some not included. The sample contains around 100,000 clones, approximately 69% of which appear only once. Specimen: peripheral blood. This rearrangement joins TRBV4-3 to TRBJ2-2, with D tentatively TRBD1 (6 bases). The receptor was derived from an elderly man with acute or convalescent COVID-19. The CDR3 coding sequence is TGCGCCAGCAGCATCGGACAGAGCCTCGGGGAGCTGTTTTTT. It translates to CASSIGQSLGELFF.